This TCR beta chain was captured in a study of cytomegalovirus exposure and HLA in healthy donors. This clone has only a few counts. Its antigen is as yet unknown. CDR3 length equals 17 residues. The germline gives CDR1 SGHTA, CDR2 FQGNSA. The V gene end was trimmed by 0 bases and the J gene end by 5 bases; junction bases not matched to a gene: 10. Study-wide results and caveats: CMV serostatus was the only immune exposure information that was available. Most TCR sequences were seen very rarely across donors, but some public TCRs occurred in many.

Use of 60 Vbeta and 13 Jbeta primers characterized the PCR. The method was immunoSEQ multiplex PCR; TCRdb's version includes in-frame clones alone and lacks a portion of them. The sample lists about 150,000 clones; roughly 83% were seen once. The sample consisted of PBMCs. The chain links TRBV7-2 to TRBJ2-1, with 7 nucleotides matching TRBD2. The receptor's source is a human donor in good health. The DNA of the CDR3 is TGTGCCAGCAGCTTAGCACCTAGCGGCCAACCGAACAATGAGCAGTTCTTC. Protein product: CASSLAPSGQPNNEQFF.